These 23 T cell receptor beta chains were all obtained from the same sample, sequenced in a study of cytomegalovirus exposure and HLA in healthy donors. PCR amplification relied on 60 Vbeta primers (plus 13 Jbeta primers). The protocol was immunoSEQ multiplex PCR, while the TCRdb copy is restricted to in-frame clones and leaves out a portion. The table shows about 160,000 clones, with around 80% occurring only once. Sequenced sample: PBMCs. These receptors were obtained from a man aged 18 to 30 in good health and CMV-seropositive.

The V and J genes are TRBV29-1 and TRBJ1-1; D is possibly TRBD1 (6 bases). Germline CDR1 and CDR2: SQVTM and ANQGSEA. Trimming stripped 6 bases from V and 4 bases from J, with 12 bases between. There are 12 residues in the CDR3. In nucleotides, the CDR3 is TGCAGCGTCTCAGGGGACGGCACTGAAGCTTTCTTT. It yields the protein CSVSGDGTEAFF.

The chain recombines TRBV6-5 with TRBJ1-1; D possibly corresponds to TRBD1 (5 bases). The germline V and J ends were trimmed by 5 bases and 1 base, with 8 bases remaining between them. CDR3 length: 13 residues. Germline V gene data show CDR1 as MNHEY and CDR2 as SVGAGI. Written as DNA, the CDR3 is TGTGCCAGCAGTCCCAGGGCGAACACTGAAGCTTTCTTT. Its translation is CASSPRANTEAFF.

V usage is TRBV5-6 and J usage is TRBJ2-3, with D tentatively TRBD2 (6 bases). This CDR3 has 14 residues. The ends were cut back, 4 bases at V and 6 bases at J, with 15 bases in the middle. Per the germline V gene, CDR1 is SGHDT and CDR2 is YYEEEE. This CDR3 reads CASSQDYRRDTQYF. CDR3 bases: TGTGCCAGCAGCCAGGACTACCGCCGGGATACGCAGTATTTT.

This clone was observed a handful of times. The chain combines TRBV7-6 with TRBJ2-7; 8 bases agree with TRBD1. The CDR3 spans 14 residues. Trimming at V came to 6 bases and at J to 3 bases, leaving 7 bases not matched to a gene. CDR1 and CDR2 from the germline V gene are SGHVS and FNYEAQ. The CDR3 spells CASSLGQALYEQYF. CDR3 sequence (DNA): TGTGCCAGCAGTTTGGGACAGGCTCTCTACGAGCAGTACTTC.

The chain is built from TRBV7-6 and TRBJ1-2; tentatively, D is TRBD1 (5 bases). Trimming shortened V by 0 bases and J by 8 bases, and 13 bases separated the two germline ends. The CDR3 contains 14 residues. Germline values: CDR1 SGHVS, CDR2 FNYEAQ. CDR3 sequence: CASSLATTGEGYTF. The CDR3 DNA is TGTGCCAGCAGCTTAGCCACCACAGGAGAGGGCTACACCTTC.

This chain connects TRBV7-2 to TRBJ1-5; D may be TRBD1 (6 bases). Germline CDR1 reads SGHTA; CDR2 reads FQGNSA. Trimming cost V 1 base and J 0 bases, with 16 bases left between them. This CDR3 region has 18 residues. This CDR3 is CASSLDPDRTYSNQPQHF. The CDR3 coding sequence is TGTGCCAGCAGCTTAGACCCGGACAGAACCTATAGCAATCAGCCCCAGCATTTT. The full variable domain, rest sourced from reference TRBV7-2 and TRBJ1-5, is GAGVSQSPSNKVTEKGKDVELRCDPISGHTALYWYRQSLGQGLEFLIYFQGNSAPDKSGLPSDRFSAERTGGSVSTLTIQRTQQEDSAVYLCASSLDPDRTYSNQPQHFGDGTRLSIL.

The chain joins TRBV2 to TRBJ1-1; 9 nucleotides line up with TRBD1. The CDR3 runs to 18 residues. V gave up 0 bases and J gave up 4 bases; unmatched junction bases: 12. Germline V lookup: CDR1 SNHLY, CDR2 FYNNEI. DNA for the CDR3: TGTGCCAGCAGTGAAGCGCTTCCCCGGGACAGGGCTGGCACTGAAGCTTTCTTT. Translation gives CASSEALPRDRAGTEAFF. Based on the CDR3 plus reference TRBV2 and TRBJ1-1, the full variable domain is EPEVTQTPSHQVTQMGQEVILRCVPISNHLYFYWYRQILGQKVEFLVSFYNNEISEKSEIFDDQFSVERPDGSNFTLKIRSTKLEDSAMYFCASSEALPRDRAGTEAFFGQGTRLTVV.

The rearrangement joins TRBV7-8 to TRBJ1-2, with 8 bases identical to TRBD1. Germline-derived CDR1 and CDR2 are SGHVS and FQNEAQ. The CDR3 consists of 14 residues. With V trimmed by 5 bases and J by 3 bases, 5 bases remained unmatched. DNA of the CDR3: TGTGCCAGCAGCACAGGACAGGGTGACTATGGCTACACCTTC. Residues: CASSTGQGDYGYTF.

The CDR3 sequence: CASSSLRADTGELFF. The CDR3 nucleotides read TGTGCCAGCAGTTCCTTGCGAGCGGACACCGGGGAGCTGTTTTTT. The chain recombines TRBV6-6 with TRBJ2-2, with D perhaps matching TRBD2 (5 bases). CDR1 is MNHNY, CDR2 SVGAGI, per germline (reference sequence). Trimming removed 4 bases at V and 3 bases at J, with 12 bases between. This CDR3 comprises 15 residues.

Here the CDR3 DNA reads TGTGCCAGCAGAGAGCCGAGCTCCTACAATGAGCAGTTCTTC. This codes for CASREPSSYNEQFF. The chain joins TRBV6-5 to TRBJ2-1; D unresolved. The CDR3 extends over 14 amino acids. V was cut by 6 bases and J by 0 bases, with 9 bases left in between. Germline assignment: CDR1 MNHEY and CDR2 SVGAGI.

This CDR3 is CASSIVSAANEKLFF. As DNA, the CDR3 is TGTGCCAGTAGTATAGTTTCTGCGGCTAATGAAAAACTGTTTTTT. This chain connects TRBV19 to TRBJ1-4; D gene ambiguous. Germline V gene data show CDR1 as LNHDA and CDR2 as SQIVND (reference sequence). The CDR3 covers 15 residues. The germline V and J ends were trimmed by 1 base and 3 bases, with 9 bases remaining between them. Based on the CDR3 plus reference TRBV19 and TRBJ1-4, the full variable domain is DGGITQSPKYLFRKEGQNVTLSCEQNLNHDAMYWYRQDPGQGLRLIYYSQIVNDFQKGDIAEGYSVSREKKESFPLTVTSAQKNPTAFYLCASSIVSAANEKLFFGSGTQLSVL.

About this clone: One end of the junction does not line up with germline, which may come from a read error. The J gene is TRBJ2-7, the V gene TRBV5-1, with D possibly being TRBD1 (5 bases). This CDR3 contains 14 residues. CDR1 and CDR2 from the germline V gene are SGHRS and YFSETQ. DNA for the CDR3: TGCGCCAGCAGCTTGGCCAGGGCCAACTACCAGCAGTACTTC. Its translation is CASSLARANYQQYF.

This rearrangement joins TRBV19 to TRBJ1-6; perhaps TRBD1 as D (5 bases). Per the germline V gene, CDR1 is LNHDA and CDR2 is SQIVND (reference sequence). This CDR3 has 11 residues. V was clipped by 6 bases and J by 12 bases, with 9 bases between them. CDR3 bases: TGTGCCAGTAGGCGGAGGGGACCCCTCCACTTT. Translating it yields CASRRRGPLHF. Full variable domain (missing parts from reference TRBV19 and TRBJ1-6): DGGITQSPKYLFRKEGQNVTLSCEQNLNHDAMYWYRQDPGQGLRLIYYSQIVNDFQKGDIAEGYSVSREKKESFPLTVTSAQKNPTAFYLCASRRRGPLHFGNGTRLTVT.

The CDR3 DNA reads TGTGCCAGCAGCCAAGATTCGGACAGGGTGGGGCAGCCCCAGCATTTT. Amino acid sequence: CASSQDSDRVGQPQHF. This sequence joins TRBV4-2 and TRBJ1-5; TRBD1 aligns across 8 bases. The CDR3 runs 16 residues. Germline V gene lookup returns CDR1 LGHNA and CDR2 YNFKEQ. Trimming took 0 bases from V and 7 from J; bases not matched to a gene: 8.

The chain links TRBV12-5 to TRBJ2-3, with TRBD2 matching over 13 bases. The germline V gene encodes CDR1 LGHNT and CDR2 FRNRAP. There are 16 residues in the CDR3. V lost 6 bases to trimming and J lost 3 bases; unmatched junction nucleotides: 6. CDR3 amino acids: CASGSGTSGETDTQYF. CDR3 nucleotides: TGTGCTAGTGGATCCGGGACTAGCGGGGAAACAGATACGCAGTATTTT.

The rearrangement joins TRBV30 to TRBJ2-7, with D maybe TRBD1 (6 bases). There are 13 residues in the CDR3. Germline CDR1 is GTSNPN and CDR2 is SVGIG (reference sequence). The V and J ends lost 1 base and 3 bases respectively, with 10 bases between them. This CDR3 reads CAWSDRVIYEQYF. CDR3 sequence (DNA): TGTGCCTGGAGTGACAGGGTGATCTACGAGCAGTACTTC.

V usage is TRBV15 and J usage is TRBJ2-1; D might be TRBD2 (5 bases). The CDR3 has 15 residues. CDR1 is LNHNV, CDR2 YYDKDF, per germline (reference sequence). V was trimmed by 3 bases and J by 8 bases, leaving 17 bases between them. CDR3 bases: TGTGCCACCAGCAGCGGGAAGGGCTTCAGTTATGAGCAGTTCTTC. It specifies CATSSGKGFSYEQFF.

This chain joins TRBV27 and TRBJ2-7; D possibly corresponds to TRBD1 (6 bases). This CDR3 has 14 amino acids. V was trimmed by 6 bases and J by 1 base, leaving 13 bases between them. CDR1 and CDR2 from the germline V gene are MNHEY and SMNVEV (reference sequence). The CDR3 coding sequence is TGTGCCAGCAGCGCTACAGGGCTGTCCTACGAGCAGTACTTC. Its protein product is CASSATGLSYEQYF.

V usage is TRBV15 and J usage is TRBJ1-2; 10 nucleotides align to TRBD1. The CDR3 has 14 residues. The germline gives CDR1 LNHNV, CDR2 YYDKDF (reference sequence). The trim removed 3 bases at V and 4 bases at J, leaving 2 bases unmatched. CDR3 sequence: CATSRTGGFYGYTF. The CDR3, as DNA: TGTGCCACCAGCAGGACAGGGGGCTTCTATGGCTACACCTTC. The full variable domain, in which reference TRBV15 and TRBJ1-2 provide the parts outside the CDR3, is DAMVIQNPRYQVTQFGKPVTLSCSQTLNHNVMYWYQQKSSQAPKLLFHYYDKDFNNEADTPDNFQSRRPNTSFCFLDIRSPGLGDTAMYLCATSRTGGFYGYTFGSGTRLTVV.

The J gene is TRBJ2-5, the V gene TRBV18; D uncertain. CDR3 size: 14 residues. CDR1 and CDR2 from the germline V gene are KGHSH and LQKENI. Trimming removed 2 bases at V and 2 bases at J, with 9 bases between. The CDR3 protein is CASSPSTVQETQYF. CDR3 bases: TGTGCCAGCTCACCATCCACAGTACAAGAGACCCAGTACTTC.

V gene TRBV5-1 combines with J gene TRBJ2-2; no reliable D call. The length of the CDR3 is 15 residues. Trimming left V 0 bases short and J 0 bases short, with 6 bases between. CDR1 and CDR2 (germline): SGHRS, YFSETQ. DNA of the CDR3: TGCGCCAGCAGCTTGGAGAGCGCGAACACCGGGGAGCTGTTTTTT. Residues: CASSLESANTGELFF. Full variable domain (remainder filled in from reference TRBV5-1 and TRBJ2-2): KAGVTQTPRYLIKTRGQQVTLSCSPISGHRSVSWYQQTPGQGLQFLFEYFSETQRNKGNFPGRFSGRQFSNSRSEMNVSTLELGDSALYLCASSLESANTGELFFGEGSRLTVL.

This clone appeared a few times. The chain links TRBV6-6 to TRBJ2-1; 7 nucleotides agree with TRBD2. Germline V gene lookup returns CDR1 MNHNY and CDR2 SVGAGI (reference sequence). The junction had 12 bases not matched to a gene; V was cut back by 11 bases and J by 8 bases. CDR3 length: 13 residues. The CDR3 here is CAGSAAGAHEQFF. DNA for the CDR3: TGTGCCGGGTCAGCGGCGGGAGCCCATGAGCAGTTCTTC.

The V gene is TRBV10-3, the J gene TRBJ1-2, with D hard to call. The CDR3 totals 14 residues. V was cut by 5 bases and J by 2 bases, with 12 bases left in between. Looked up from germline, CDR1 is ENHRY and CDR2 is SYGVKD. The CDR3 is CAISPVSVNYGYTF. The CDR3 nucleotides read TGTGCCATCAGTCCTGTCTCCGTCAACTATGGCTACACCTTC.